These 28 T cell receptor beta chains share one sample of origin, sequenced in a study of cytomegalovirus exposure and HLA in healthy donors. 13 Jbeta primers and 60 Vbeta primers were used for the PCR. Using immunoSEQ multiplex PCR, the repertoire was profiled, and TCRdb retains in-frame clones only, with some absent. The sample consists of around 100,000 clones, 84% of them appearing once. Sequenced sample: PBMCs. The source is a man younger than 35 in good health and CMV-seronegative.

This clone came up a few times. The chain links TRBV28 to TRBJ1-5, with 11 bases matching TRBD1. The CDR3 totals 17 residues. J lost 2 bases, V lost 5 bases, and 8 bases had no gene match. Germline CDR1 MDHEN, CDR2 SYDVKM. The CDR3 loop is CASSPPQGQGGNQPQHF. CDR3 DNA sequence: TGTGCCAGCAGTCCCCCCCAGGGACAGGGGGGCAATCAGCCCCAGCATTTT.

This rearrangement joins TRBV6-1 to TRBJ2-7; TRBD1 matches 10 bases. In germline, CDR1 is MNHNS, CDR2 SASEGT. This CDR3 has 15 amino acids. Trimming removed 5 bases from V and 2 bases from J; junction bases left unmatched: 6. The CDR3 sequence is CASSPRDRGTYEQYF. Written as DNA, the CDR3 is TGTGCCAGCAGTCCCCGGGACAGGGGTACCTACGAGCAGTACTTC.

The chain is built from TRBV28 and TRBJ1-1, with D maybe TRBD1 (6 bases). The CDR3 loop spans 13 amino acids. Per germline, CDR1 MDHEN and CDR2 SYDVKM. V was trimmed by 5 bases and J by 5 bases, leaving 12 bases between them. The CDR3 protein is CASSMTGGTEAFF. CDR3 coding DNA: TGTGCCAGCAGTATGACAGGTGGGACTGAAGCTTTCTTT.

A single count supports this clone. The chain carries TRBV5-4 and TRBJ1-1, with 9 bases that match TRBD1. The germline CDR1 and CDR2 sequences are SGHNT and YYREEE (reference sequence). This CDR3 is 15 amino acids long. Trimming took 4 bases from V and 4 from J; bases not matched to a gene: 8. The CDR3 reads CASSKPGQGTTEAFF. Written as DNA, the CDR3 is TGTGCCAGCAGCAAACCGGGACAGGGAACCACTGAAGCTTTCTTT. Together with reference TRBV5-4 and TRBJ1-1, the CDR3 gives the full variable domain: ETGVTQSPTHLIKTRGQQVTLRCSSQSGHNTVSWYQQALGQGPQFIFQYYREEENGRGNFPPRFSGLQFPNYSSELNVNALELDDSALYLCASSKPGQGTTEAFFGQGTRLTVV.

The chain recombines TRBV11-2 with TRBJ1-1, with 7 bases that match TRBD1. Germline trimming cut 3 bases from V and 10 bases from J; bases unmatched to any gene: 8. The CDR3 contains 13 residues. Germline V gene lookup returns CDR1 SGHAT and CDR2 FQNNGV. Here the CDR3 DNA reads TGTGCCAGCAGCTTTGACCTACAGGGGAGAGCTTTCTTT. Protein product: CASSFDLQGRAFF.

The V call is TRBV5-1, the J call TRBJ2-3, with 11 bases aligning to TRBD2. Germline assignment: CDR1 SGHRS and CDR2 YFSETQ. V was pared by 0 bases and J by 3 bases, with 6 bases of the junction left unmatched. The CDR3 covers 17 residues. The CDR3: CASSLAVAGGKTDTQYF. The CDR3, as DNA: TGCGCCAGCAGCTTGGCAGTAGCGGGAGGGAAGACAGATACGCAGTATTTT.

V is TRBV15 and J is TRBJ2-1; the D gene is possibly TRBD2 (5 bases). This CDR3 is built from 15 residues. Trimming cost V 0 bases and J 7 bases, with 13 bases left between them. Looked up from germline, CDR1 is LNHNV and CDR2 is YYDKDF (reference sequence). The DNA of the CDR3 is TGTGCCACCAGCAGAGAGAAGGAGGCGTGGAATGAGCAGTTCTTC. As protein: CATSREKEAWNEQFF.

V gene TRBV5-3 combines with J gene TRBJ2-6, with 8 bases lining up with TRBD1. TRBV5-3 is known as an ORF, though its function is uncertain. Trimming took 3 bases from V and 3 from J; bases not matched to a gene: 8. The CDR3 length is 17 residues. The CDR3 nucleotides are TGTGCCAGAAGCTCGCCCGACAGGGGTGGTGGGGCCAACGTCCTGACTTTC. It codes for CARSSPDRGGGANVLTF.

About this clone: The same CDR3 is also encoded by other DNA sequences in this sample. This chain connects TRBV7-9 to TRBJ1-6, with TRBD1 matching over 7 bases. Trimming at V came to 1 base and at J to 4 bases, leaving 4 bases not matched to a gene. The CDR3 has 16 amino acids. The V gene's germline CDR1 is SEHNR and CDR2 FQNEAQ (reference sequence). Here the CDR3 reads CASSLGQGFYNSPLHF. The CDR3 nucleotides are TGTGCCAGCAGCTTAGGACAGGGCTTTTATAATTCACCCCTCCACTTT.

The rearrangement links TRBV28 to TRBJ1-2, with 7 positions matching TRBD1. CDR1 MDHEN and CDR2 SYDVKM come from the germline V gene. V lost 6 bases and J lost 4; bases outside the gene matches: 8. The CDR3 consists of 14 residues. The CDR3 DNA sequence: TGTGCCAGCAGATCCCCGGGACAGAGCTATGGCTACACCTTC. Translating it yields CASRSPGQSYGYTF.

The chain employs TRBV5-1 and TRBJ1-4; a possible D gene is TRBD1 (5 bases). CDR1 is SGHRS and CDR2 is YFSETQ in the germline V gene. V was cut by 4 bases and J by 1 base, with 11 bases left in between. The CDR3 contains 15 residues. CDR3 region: CASSPGRGTNEKLFF. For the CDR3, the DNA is TGCGCCAGCAGCCCGGGGCGGGGAACTAATGAAAAACTGTTTTTT.

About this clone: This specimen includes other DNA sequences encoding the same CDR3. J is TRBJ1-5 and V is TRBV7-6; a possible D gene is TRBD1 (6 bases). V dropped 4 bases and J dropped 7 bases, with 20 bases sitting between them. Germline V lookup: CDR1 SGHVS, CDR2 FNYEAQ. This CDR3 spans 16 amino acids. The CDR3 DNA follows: TGTGCCAGCAGCTCTTTGGGGGGGCCCCAGGGGCAGCCCCAGCATTTT. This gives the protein CASSSLGGPQGQPQHF.

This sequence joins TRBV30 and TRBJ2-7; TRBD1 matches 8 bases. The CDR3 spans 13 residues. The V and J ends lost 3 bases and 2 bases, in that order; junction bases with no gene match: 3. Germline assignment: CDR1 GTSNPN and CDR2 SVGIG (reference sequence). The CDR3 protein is CAWRGTGTYEQYF. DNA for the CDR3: TGTGCCTGGAGGGGGACAGGCACCTACGAGCAGTACTTC.

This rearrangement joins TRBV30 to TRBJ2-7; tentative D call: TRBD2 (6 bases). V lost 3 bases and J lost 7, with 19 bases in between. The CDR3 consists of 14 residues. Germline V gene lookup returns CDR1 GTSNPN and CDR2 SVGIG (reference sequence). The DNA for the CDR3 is TGTGCCTGGAGGGCGGGAACCCTCGTCTCAGAGCAGTACTTC. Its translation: CAWRAGTLVSEQYF.

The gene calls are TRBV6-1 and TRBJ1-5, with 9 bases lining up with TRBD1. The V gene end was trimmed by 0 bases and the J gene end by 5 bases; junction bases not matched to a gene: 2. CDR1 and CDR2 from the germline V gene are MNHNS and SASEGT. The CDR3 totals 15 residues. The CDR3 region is CASSEAQGAYQPQHF. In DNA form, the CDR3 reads TGTGCCAGCAGTGAAGCACAGGGGGCGTATCAGCCCCAGCATTTT.

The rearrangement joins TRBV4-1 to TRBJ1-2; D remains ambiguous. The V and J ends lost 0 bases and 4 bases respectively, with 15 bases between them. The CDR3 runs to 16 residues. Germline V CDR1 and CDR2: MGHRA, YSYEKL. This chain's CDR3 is CASSQEFAGLSYGYTF. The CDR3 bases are TGCGCCAGCAGCCAAGAGTTTGCAGGTTTGAGCTATGGCTACACCTTC.

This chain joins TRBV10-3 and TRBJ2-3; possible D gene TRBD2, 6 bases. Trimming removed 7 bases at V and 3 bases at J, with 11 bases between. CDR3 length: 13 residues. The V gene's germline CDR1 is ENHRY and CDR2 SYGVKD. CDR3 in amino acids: CAITTGTTDTQYF. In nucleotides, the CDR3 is TGTGCCATCACCACTGGGACTACAGATACGCAGTATTTT.

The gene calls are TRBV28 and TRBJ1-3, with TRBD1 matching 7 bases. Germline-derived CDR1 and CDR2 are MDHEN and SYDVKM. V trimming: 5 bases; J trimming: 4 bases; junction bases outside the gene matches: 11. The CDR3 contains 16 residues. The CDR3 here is CASSNQGVRSGNTIYF. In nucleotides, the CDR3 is TGTGCCAGCAGTAACCAGGGGGTACGCTCCGGAAACACCATATATTTT.

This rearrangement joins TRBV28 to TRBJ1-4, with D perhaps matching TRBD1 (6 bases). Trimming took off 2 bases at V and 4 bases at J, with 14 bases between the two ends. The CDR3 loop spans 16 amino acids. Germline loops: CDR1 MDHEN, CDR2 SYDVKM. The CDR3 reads CASSLNYRVGNEKLFF. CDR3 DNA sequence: TGTGCCAGCAGTTTAAACTACAGGGTGGGTAATGAAAAACTGTTTTTT. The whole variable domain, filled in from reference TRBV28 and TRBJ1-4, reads DVKVTQSSRYLVKRTGEKVFLECVQDMDHENMFWYRQDPGLGLRLIYFSYDVKMKEKGDIPEGYSVSREKKERFSLILESASTNQTSMYLCASSLNYRVGNEKLFFGSGTQLSVL.

This CDR3 reads CASSGTDPSNQPQHF. DNA for the CDR3: TGTGCCAGCAGCGGTACCGATCCGAGCAATCAGCCCCAGCATTTT. The rearrangement links TRBV6-6 to TRBJ1-5, with D hard to call. V lost 6 bases and J lost 1, with 13 bases in between. The CDR3 has 15 amino acids. Germline assignment: CDR1 MNHNY and CDR2 SVGAGI (reference sequence).

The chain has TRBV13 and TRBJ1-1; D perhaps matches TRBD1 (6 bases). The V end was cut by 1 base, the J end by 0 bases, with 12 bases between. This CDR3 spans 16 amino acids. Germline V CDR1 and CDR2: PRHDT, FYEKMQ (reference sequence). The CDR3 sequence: CASSLVGGPMNTEAFF. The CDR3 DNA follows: TGTGCCAGCAGCTTAGTGGGGGGGCCCATGAACACTGAAGCTTTCTTT. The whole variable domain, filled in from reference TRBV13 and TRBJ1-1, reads AAGVIQSPRHLIKEKRETATLKCYPIPRHDTVYWYQQGPGQDPQFLISFYEKMQSDKGSIPDRFSAQQFSDYHSELNMSSLELGDSALYFCASSLVGGPMNTEAFFGQGTRLTVV.

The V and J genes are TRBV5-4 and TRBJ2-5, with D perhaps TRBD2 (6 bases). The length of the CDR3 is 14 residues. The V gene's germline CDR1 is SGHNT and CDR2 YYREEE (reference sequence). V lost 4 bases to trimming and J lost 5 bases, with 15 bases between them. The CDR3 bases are TGTGCCAGCAGCGAGCGGGTTGGGCGGGAGACCCAGTACTTC. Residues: CASSERVGRETQYF.

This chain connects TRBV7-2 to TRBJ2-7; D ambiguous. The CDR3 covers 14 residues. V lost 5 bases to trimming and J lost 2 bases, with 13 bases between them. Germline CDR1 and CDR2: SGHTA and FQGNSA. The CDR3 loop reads CASSAQQITYEQYF. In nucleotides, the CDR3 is TGTGCCAGCAGCGCCCAACAGATAACCTACGAGCAGTACTTC. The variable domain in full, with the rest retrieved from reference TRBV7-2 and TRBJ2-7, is GAGVSQSPSNKVTEKGKDVELRCDPISGHTALYWYRQSLGQGLEFLIYFQGNSAPDKSGLPSDRFSAERTGGSVSTLTIQRTQQEDSAVYLCASSAQQITYEQYFGPGTRLTVT.

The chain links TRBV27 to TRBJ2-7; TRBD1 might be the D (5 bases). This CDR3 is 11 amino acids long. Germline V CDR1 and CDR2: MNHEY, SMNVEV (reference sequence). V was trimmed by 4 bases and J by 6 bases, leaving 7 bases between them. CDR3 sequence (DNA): TGTGCCAGCAGTTGGGGCGGCGAGCAGTACTTC. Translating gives CASSWGGEQYF.

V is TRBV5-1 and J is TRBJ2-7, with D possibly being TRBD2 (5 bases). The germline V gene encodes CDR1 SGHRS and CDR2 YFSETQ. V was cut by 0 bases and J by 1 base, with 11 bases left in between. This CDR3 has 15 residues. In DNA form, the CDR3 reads TGCGCCAGCAGCTTGGCCGGAGGCATATCCTACGAGCAGTACTTC. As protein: CASSLAGGISYEQYF. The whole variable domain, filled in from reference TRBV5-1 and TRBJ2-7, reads KAGVTQTPRYLIKTRGQQVTLSCSPISGHRSVSWYQQTPGQGLQFLFEYFSETQRNKGNFPGRFSGRQFSNSRSEMNVSTLELGDSALYLCASSLAGGISYEQYFGPGTRLTVT.

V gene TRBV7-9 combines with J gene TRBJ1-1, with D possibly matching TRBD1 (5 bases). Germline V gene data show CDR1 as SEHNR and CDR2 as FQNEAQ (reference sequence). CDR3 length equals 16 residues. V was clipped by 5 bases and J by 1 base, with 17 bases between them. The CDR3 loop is CASSRSILGGNTEAFF. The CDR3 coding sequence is TGTGCCAGCAGCCGATCTATTCTCGGGGGGAACACTGAAGCTTTCTTT. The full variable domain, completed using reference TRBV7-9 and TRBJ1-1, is DTGVSQNPRHKITKRGQNVTFRCDPISEHNRLYWYRQTLGQGPEFLTYFQNEAQLEKSRLLSDRFSAERPKGSFSTLEIQRTEQGDSAMYLCASSRSILGGNTEAFFGQGTRLTVV.

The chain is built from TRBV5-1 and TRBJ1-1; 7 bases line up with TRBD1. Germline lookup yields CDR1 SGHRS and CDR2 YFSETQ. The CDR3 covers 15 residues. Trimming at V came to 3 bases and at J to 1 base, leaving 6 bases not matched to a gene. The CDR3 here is CASSWGTAWNTEAFF. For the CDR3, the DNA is TGCGCCAGCAGCTGGGGGACAGCTTGGAACACTGAAGCTTTCTTT.

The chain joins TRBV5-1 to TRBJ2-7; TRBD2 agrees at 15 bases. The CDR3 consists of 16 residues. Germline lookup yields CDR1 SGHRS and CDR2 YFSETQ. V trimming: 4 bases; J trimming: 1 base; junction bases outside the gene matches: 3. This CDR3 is CASSTGLAGGSYEQYF. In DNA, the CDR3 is TGCGCCAGCAGCACGGGACTAGCGGGAGGTTCCTACGAGCAGTACTTC.